This record covers a single TCR beta chain. Its antigen is unknown. This specimen belongs to a study of identical twins. Study-wide results and caveats: Beta out-of-frame sequences showed weaker excess twin sharing.

After template switching added a universal primer site, the resulting cDNA carried unique molecular identifiers. TCRdb re-called the 5' RACE reads with MiXCR, one entry per CDR3 protein. Altogether more than 1.5 million distinct CDR3 sequences are present, about 32% being singletons, with the ten largest covering about 0.25%. Deletions cut 5 bases from V and 4 bases from J, with 14 bases between. This CDR3 contains 13 residues. Germline CDR1 DFQATT, CDR2 SNEGSKA (reference sequence). This sequence originates from a newborn girl in good health. The V and J genes are TRBV20-1 and TRBJ2-5, with D possibly matching TRBD2 (5 bases). Material for sequencing was cord blood. Written as DNA, the CDR3 is TGCAGTGCTTGGGCTAGCTTAGGAGAGACCCAGTACTTC. Translation: CSAWASLGETQYF.